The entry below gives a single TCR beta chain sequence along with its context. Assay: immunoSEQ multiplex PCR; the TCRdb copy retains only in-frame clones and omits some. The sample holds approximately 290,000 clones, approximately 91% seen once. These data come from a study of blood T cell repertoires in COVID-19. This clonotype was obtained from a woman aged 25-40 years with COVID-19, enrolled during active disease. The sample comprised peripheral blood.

This chain's CDR3 is CASSNQKTNSPLHF. In nucleotides, the CDR3 is TGTGCCAGCAGCAATCAGAAGACAAATTCACCCCTCCACTTT. The rearrangement links TRBV5-4 to TRBJ1-6; D gene unclear. This CDR3 spans 14 amino acids. Trimming pared 4 bases from V and 7 bases from J, leaving 12 bases between. Germline V lookup: CDR1 SGHNT, CDR2 YYREEE (reference sequence).